One sample yielded the 14 T cell receptor beta chains listed below, sequenced in a study of CD8+ T cells in alopecia areata. Noted treatment: oral pan-JAK inhibitor, 5-10 mg twice daily. Reverse transcribed after extraction, RNA yielded cDNA as the sequencing template. TCRdb keeps only in-frame clones here, not all; method: immunoSEQ multiplex PCR. The data show about 110,000 clones, with roughly 50% seen just once and approximately 3.6% held by the top ten. The specimen comprised CD4+ T cells sorted from blood, sampled at week 24, from a patient treated with tofacitinib. The receptors originated from a human donor with alopecia areata.

The rearrangement uses TRBV5-6 and TRBJ1-2, with D perhaps matching TRBD1 (5 bases). The length of the CDR3 is 13 residues. Germline values: CDR1 SGHDT, CDR2 YYEEEE. The V end lost 7 bases, the J end lost 2 bases, and 12 bases lay between the germline ends. CDR3 in amino acids: CASGPRVNYGYTF. CDR3 nucleotides: TGTGCCAGCGGGCCCAGGGTAAACTATGGCTACACCTTC.

The gene calls are TRBV12-5 and TRBJ2-3; 7 positions match TRBD1. The CDR3 consists of 16 residues. The germline gives CDR1 LGHNT, CDR2 FRNRAP. V shed 3 bases and J 7 bases; nucleotides not matched to a gene: 13. The CDR3 coding sequence is TGTGCTAGTGGTTTCGCCGTAAGGACAGGACACTATACGCAGTATTTT. This translates into CASGFAVRTGHYTQYF.

This sequence joins TRBV5-6 and TRBJ2-1; tentative D call: TRBD1 (6 bases). The V gene's germline CDR1 is SGHDT and CDR2 YYEEEE. The CDR3 sequence is 16 residues long. V dropped 2 bases and J dropped 4 bases, with 16 bases sitting between them. The CDR3 is CASSFAGDPYYNEQFF. The CDR3 nucleotides are TGTGCCAGCAGCTTCGCAGGGGACCCCTATTACAATGAGCAGTTCTTC.

This sequence joins TRBV29-1 and TRBJ2-5, with D possibly TRBD1 on 6 matching bases. The CDR3 consists of 14 residues. Germline assignment: CDR1 SQVTM and CDR2 ANQGSEA. Trimming left V 2 bases short and J 4 bases short, with 14 bases between. This CDR3 reads CSVEMWGLGETQYF. The CDR3 nucleotides read TGCAGCGTTGAAATGTGGGGGCTCGGAGAGACCCAGTACTTC.

The count of this clone is one. The V and J genes are TRBV18 and TRBJ1-2; maybe TRBD1 (5 bases). Germline CDR1 and CDR2: KGHSH and LQKENI. Trimming removed 3 bases at V and 5 bases at J, with 13 bases between. CDR3 length: 14 amino acids. CDR3 sequence: CASSPGTLGYGYTF. The CDR3 nucleotides read TGTGCCAGCTCACCCGGGACCTTGGGGTATGGCTACACCTTC.

A few counts support this clone. The CDR3 region has the DNA TGTGCCAGCAGTAGAGGACAGGGCAGGGCCCTCCACTTT. It codes for CASSRGQGRALHF. The rearrangement joins TRBV6-6 to TRBJ1-6; 8 bases map to TRBD1. The trim removed 5 bases at V and 14 bases at J, leaving 8 bases unmatched. There are 13 residues in the CDR3. Germline CDR1 is MNHNY and CDR2 is SVGAGI (reference sequence).

The chain links TRBV4-2 to TRBJ2-5; perhaps TRBD1 as D (6 bases). Germline-derived CDR1 and CDR2 are LGHNA and YNFKEQ. Trimming took off 10 bases at V and 5 bases at J, with 14 bases between the two ends. The CDR3 has 12 residues. The chain's CDR3 is CATTDSQETQYF. CDR3 DNA: TGTGCCACGACGGACAGTCAGGAGACCCAGTACTTC.

This chain links TRBV29-1 with TRBJ1-1; the D is unclear. Per the germline V gene, CDR1 is SQVTM and CDR2 is ANQGSEA. With 8 bases removed from V and 0 bases from J, the gap between germline ends came to 10 bases. This CDR3 spans 12 amino acids. The chain's CDR3 is CSTGRMNTEAFF. The CDR3 DNA is TGCAGCACTGGGAGAATGAACACTGAAGCTTTCTTT.

The chain recombines TRBV6-5 with TRBJ2-7; TRBD2 might be the D (7 bases). Per the germline V gene, CDR1 is MNHEY and CDR2 is SVGAGI. The ends were cut back, 5 bases at V and 3 bases at J, with 14 bases in the middle. This CDR3 contains 14 residues. This chain's CDR3 is CASSTPGGGYEQYF. The CDR3 bases are TGTGCCAGCAGTACCCCGGGGGGCGGCTACGAGCAGTACTTC.

There are a few counts of this clone. The CDR3 DNA reads as TGTGCCAGCAGTTTGGATTCGGGGTTTATGAACACTGAAGCTTTCTTT. Its translation: CASSLDSGFMNTEAFF. The chain joins TRBV28 to TRBJ1-1, with D unresolved. Trimming stripped 3 bases from V and 0 bases from J, with 14 bases between. The CDR3 sequence is 16 residues long. CDR1 is MDHEN, CDR2 SYDVKM, per germline.

V usage is TRBV30 and J usage is TRBJ1-1; no firm D call. CDR3 size: 12 residues. In germline, CDR1 is GTSNPN, CDR2 SVGIG (reference sequence). V dropped 3 bases and J dropped 3 bases, with 8 bases sitting between them. Here the CDR3 reads CAWRTSYTEAFF. CDR3 nucleotides: TGTGCCTGGAGGACCTCCTACACTGAAGCTTTCTTT.

In its sample, this clone was seen once. The chain employs TRBV5-1 and TRBJ2-5; 8 bases are a match to TRBD2. Germline-derived CDR1 and CDR2 are SGHRS and YFSETQ. This CDR3 has 14 residues. The junction had 4 bases not matched to a gene; V was cut back by 2 bases and J by 4 bases. CDR3 DNA: TGCGCCAGCAGCTTTTCGGGAGGGCGAGAGACCCAGTACTTC. Translating it yields CASSFSGGRETQYF.

The rearrangement links TRBV29-1 to TRBJ2-5, with 9 positions matching TRBD2. The CDR3 is 14 amino acids. Trimming took 4 bases from V and 5 from J; bases not matched to a gene: 8. CDR1 and CDR2 from the germline V gene are SQVTM and ANQGSEA. CDR3 DNA sequence: TGCAGCGTTGGCAGCGGGGGGTGGGCGGAGACCCAGTACTTC. Translation gives CSVGSGGWAETQYF.

The chain uses TRBV6-1 and TRBJ1-1; a weak D match, TRBD1 (5 bases). The CDR3 consists of 13 residues. From germline, CDR1 is MNHNS and CDR2 SASEGT. The CDR3 protein is CAVGTTMNTEAFF. CDR3 nucleotides: TGTGCGGTGGGGACCACTATGAACACTGAAGCTTTCTTT.